A single sample is the source of the 24 T cell receptor beta chains below, sequenced in a study of cytomegalovirus exposure and HLA in healthy donors. PCR primers comprised 60 Vbeta and 13 Jbeta primers. Libraries were prepared by immunoSEQ multiplex PCR; TCRdb keeps only in-frame clonotypes and omits some of them. In all, the sample yields approximately 170,000 clones. Sequenced input: PBMCs. Receptor source: a woman younger than 35 in good health and CMV-seropositive.

This chain connects TRBV13 to TRBJ2-2; TRBD2 matches at 10 bases. The germline V gene has CDR1 PRHDT and CDR2 FYEKMQ (reference sequence). The CDR3 extends over 16 amino acids. The V and J ends lost 1 base and 2 bases, in that order; junction bases with no gene match: 1. CDR3 sequence reads: CASSLALAGNTGELFF. DNA of the CDR3: TGTGCCAGCAGCTTAGCACTAGCGGGAAACACCGGGGAGCTGTTTTTT.

This sequence joins TRBV7-9 and TRBJ2-3; 14 bases agree with TRBD2. Losses at the gene ends were 5 bases for V and 2 bases for J; bases not matched to a gene: 6. This CDR3 contains 17 residues. Germline assignment: CDR1 SEHNR and CDR2 FQNEAQ (reference sequence). The DNA of the CDR3 is TGTGCCAGCAGCCCCGGACTAGCGGGGGGAATCACAGATACGCAGTATTTT. Amino acids: CASSPGLAGGITDTQYF.

The chain employs TRBV7-2 and TRBJ2-5; 13 bases are shared with TRBD2. Losses at the gene ends were 5 bases for V and 7 bases for J; bases not matched to a gene: 16. Germline V gives CDR1 SGHTA, CDR2 FQGNSA. This CDR3 has 18 amino acids. CDR3 sequence reads: CASSARGLAGPLRGTQYF. The CDR3, as DNA: TGTGCCAGCAGCGCTAGGGGACTAGCGGGACCCCTTCGAGGGACCCAGTACTTC. The variable domain in full, with the rest retrieved from reference TRBV7-2 and TRBJ2-5, is GAGVSQSPSNKVTEKGKDVELRCDPISGHTALYWYRQSLGQGLEFLIYFQGNSAPDKSGLPSDRFSAERTGGSVSTLTIQRTQQEDSAVYLCASSARGLAGPLRGTQYFGPGTRLLVL.

The gene calls are TRBV5-4 and TRBJ2-5; weak D call: TRBD1 (5 bases). V shed 0 bases and J shed 5 bases, with 20 bases lying between them. The CDR3 contains 17 residues. Germline V gene sequence: CDR1 SGHNT, CDR2 YYREEE (reference sequence). CDR3 coding DNA: TGTGCCAGCAGCTTGGACTCGCAGGGCCCAAAAGGGGAGACCCAGTACTTC. Amino acid sequence: CASSLDSQGPKGETQYF.

The chain uses TRBV11-3 and TRBJ2-3, with D unresolved. The CDR3 is made up of 13 amino acids. Germline CDR1 SGHNT, CDR2 YENEEA. V lost 2 bases and J 0 bases, leaving 3 bases between the germline ends. CDR3 coding DNA: TGTGCCAGCAGCTTACAGAGCACAGATACGCAGTATTTT. This sequence encodes CASSLQSTDTQYF.

The DNA for the CDR3 is TGTGCCAGCAGTTCGGACAGGGGGCAGGAGACCCAGTACTTC. This translates into CASSSDRGQETQYF. The rearrangement joins TRBV5-8 to TRBJ2-5; 11 bases fit TRBD1. Unmatched junction bases numbered 5, after V lost 5 bases and J lost 5 bases. The germline V gene has CDR1 SGHTS and CDR2 YDEGEE. The CDR3 totals 14 residues. The complete variable domain, with remaining parts taken from reference TRBV5-8 and TRBJ2-5, reads EAGVTQSPTHLIKTRGQQATLRCSPISGHTSVYWYQQALGLGLQFLLWYDEGEERNRGNFPPRFSGRQFPNYSSELNVNALELEDSALYLCASSSDRGQETQYFGPGTRLLVL.

The gene calls are TRBV10-2 and TRBJ2-7, with a possible D match to TRBD2 (5 bases). V was trimmed by 4 bases and J by 6 bases, leaving 22 bases between them. CDR3 size: 16 residues. The V gene's germline CDR1 is WSHSY and CDR2 SAAADI. CDR3 residues: CASSGLPPEGSGEQYF. Written as DNA, the CDR3 is TGCGCCAGCAGTGGACTCCCCCCGGAAGGGAGTGGCGAGCAGTACTTC.

V usage is TRBV7-6 and J usage is TRBJ1-1; TRBD1 might be the D (5 bases). Germline V CDR1 and CDR2: SGHVS, FNYEAQ. Trimming shortened V by 5 bases and J by 0 bases, and 16 bases separated the two germline ends. The CDR3 extends over 16 amino acids. CDR3 nucleotide sequence: TGTGCCAGCAGCCCGGGAGGGGCAGGGATGAACACTGAAGCTTTCTTT. Protein: CASSPGGAGMNTEAFF.

The chain is built from TRBV7-2 and TRBJ1-5; D not resolved. This CDR3 has 14 amino acids. The V gene lost 4 bases and the J gene lost 2 bases, with 9 bases spanning the gap. Germline CDR1 is SGHTA and CDR2 is FQGNSA. The CDR3 protein is CASSSVAGNQPQHF. In nucleotides, the CDR3 is TGTGCCAGCAGCTCGGTGGCGGGCAATCAGCCCCAGCATTTT. Based on the CDR3 plus reference TRBV7-2 and TRBJ1-5, the full variable domain is GAGVSQSPSNKVTEKGKDVELRCDPISGHTALYWYRQSLGQGLEFLIYFQGNSAPDKSGLPSDRFSAERTGGSVSTLTIQRTQQEDSAVYLCASSSVAGNQPQHFGDGTRLSIL.

This chain joins TRBV7-2 and TRBJ2-1, with 9 bases identical to TRBD2. CDR1 is SGHTA and CDR2 is FQGNSA in the germline V gene. The CDR3 spans 15 residues. Germline trimming cut 5 bases from V and 7 bases from J; bases unmatched to any gene: 9. DNA of the CDR3: TGTGCCAGCAGCCTGGCCGGGACTAGCCGTAATGAGCAGTTCTTC. It specifies CASSLAGTSRNEQFF.

The V call is TRBV27, the J call TRBJ2-7; TRBD2 aligns across 8 bases. Trimming removed 4 bases from V and 3 bases from J; junction bases left unmatched: 11. The germline gives CDR1 MNHEY, CDR2 SMNVEV (reference sequence). The CDR3 runs to 16 residues. For the CDR3, the DNA is TGTGCCAGCAGTTCCAACCCCGGGAGGGGAAACTACGAGCAGTACTTC. Translating gives CASSSNPGRGNYEQYF.

The gene calls are TRBV6-5 and TRBJ2-7; D gene unclear. This CDR3 contains 15 residues. The V gene's germline CDR1 is MNHEY and CDR2 SVGAGI. Trimming took 7 bases from V and 2 from J, leaving 18 bases between them. CDR3 in amino acids: CASTPVRIQAYEQYF. The CDR3 region has the DNA TGTGCCAGCACCCCCGTTCGGATCCAGGCCTACGAGCAGTACTTC.

This CDR3 is CASSLGLAGAYEQYF. In nucleotides, the CDR3 is TGTGCCAGCAGCTTAGGACTAGCGGGAGCCTACGAGCAGTACTTC. The chain uses TRBV7-9 and TRBJ2-7; 12 positions agree with TRBD2. The V gene's germline CDR1 is SEHNR and CDR2 FQNEAQ (reference sequence). With V trimmed by 1 base and J by 2 bases, 0 bases remained unmatched. The CDR3 is 15 amino acids.

The genes are TRBV30 and TRBJ2-5; possibly TRBD1 for D (6 bases). Germline V CDR1 and CDR2: GTSNPN, SVGIG (reference sequence). V was pared by 2 bases and J by 5 bases, with 15 bases between. This CDR3 region has 14 residues. The CDR3: CAWSPTQGWETQYF. CDR3 nucleotides: TGTGCCTGGAGTCCTACACAGGGCTGGGAGACCCAGTACTTC.

Written as DNA, the CDR3 is TGTGCCAGTAAAAAGACAGCTTACTCTGGAAACACCATATATTTT. This codes for CASKKTAYSGNTIYF. The V call is TRBV5-6, the J call TRBJ1-3, with a weak D call TRBD1 (5 bases). CDR1 and CDR2 (germline): SGHDT, YYEEEE. The CDR3 is 15 residues long. Trimming shortened V by 8 bases and J by 0 bases, and 15 bases separated the two germline ends.

The V gene is TRBV6-1, the J gene TRBJ1-4, with unresolved D. The CDR3 runs to 13 residues. Trimming removed 4 bases at V and 8 bases at J, with 11 bases between. CDR1 is MNHNS, CDR2 SASEGT, per germline. Here the CDR3 reads CASSGRAREKLFF. The CDR3 nucleotides are TGTGCCAGCAGTGGGAGGGCCCGCGAAAAACTGTTTTTT.

The rearrangement joins TRBV5-1 to TRBJ2-2; 12 nucleotides agree with TRBD2. This CDR3 contains 15 residues. CDR1 is SGHRS and CDR2 is YFSETQ in the germline V gene. The V gene end was trimmed by 2 bases and the J gene end by 6 bases; junction bases not matched to a gene: 2. CDR3 residues: CASSLLAGGPGELFF. Here the CDR3 DNA reads TGCGCCAGCAGCTTACTAGCGGGGGGCCCCGGGGAGCTGTTTTTT.

V is TRBV11-2 and J is TRBJ2-7; 11 nucleotides align to TRBD2. This CDR3 spans 15 amino acids. Germline-derived CDR1 and CDR2 are SGHAT and FQNNGV. Germline trimming cut 5 bases from V and 4 bases from J; bases unmatched to any gene: 7. The CDR3 here is CASSPSGLAVYEQYF. CDR3 DNA: TGTGCCAGCAGCCCTTCGGGACTAGCGGTTTACGAGCAGTACTTC.

This chain joins TRBV4-2 and TRBJ2-1; 10 bases fit TRBD2. V was pared by 0 bases and J by 4 bases, with 3 bases of the junction left unmatched. Germline V gene data show CDR1 as LGHNA and CDR2 as YNFKEQ. The CDR3 loop spans 16 amino acids. Here the CDR3 DNA reads TGTGCCAGCAGCCAAGATATGACTAGCGGGTACAATGAGCAGTTCTTC. Translating it yields CASSQDMTSGYNEQFF.

Considering frequency, this clone is medium-sized (0.01 to 0.1%). The rearrangement links TRBV4-3 to TRBJ1-2, with TRBD1 as a possible D gene (5 bases). Per germline, CDR1 LGHNA and CDR2 YSLEER. V gave up 0 bases and J gave up 4 bases, with 18 bases separating them. The CDR3 has 17 amino acids. The CDR3 nucleotides are TGCGCCAGCAGCCAAGATCGGGGGATGTCGCTCCGCTATGGCTACACCTTC. Its translation: CASSQDRGMSLRYGYTF.

The V gene is TRBV7-7, the J gene TRBJ1-3; D might be TRBD1 (6 bases). Germline CDR1 and CDR2: SSHAT and FNYEAQ (reference sequence). Trimming shortened V by 2 bases and J by 4 bases, and 12 bases separated the two germline ends. This CDR3 region has 15 residues. CDR3 in DNA: TGTGCCAGCAGCTTATCGATGGACAGAGGAAACACCATATATTTT. As protein: CASSLSMDRGNTIYF. Supplemented by reference TRBV7-7 and TRBJ1-3, the full variable domain reads GAGVSQSPRYKVTKRGQDVTLRCDPISSHATLYWYQQALGQGPEFLTYFNYEAQPDKSGLPSDRFSAERPEGSISTLTIQRTEQRDSAMYRCASSLSMDRGNTIYFGEGSWLTVV.

The genes are TRBV7-2 and TRBJ1-1; D gene unclear. V lost 5 bases to trimming and J lost 7 bases, with 20 bases between them. The CDR3 runs 15 residues. CDR1 is SGHTA and CDR2 is FQGNSA in the germline V gene. CDR3 nucleotides: TGTGCCAGCAGCCCAAATCGTCGGGAAATGAGTGAAGCTTTCTTT. It encodes CASSPNRREMSEAFF.

The chain recombines TRBV4-3 with TRBJ2-1; TRBD2 agrees at 10 bases. Per germline, CDR1 LGHNA and CDR2 YSLEER. Germline trimming cut 0 bases from V and 6 bases from J; bases unmatched to any gene: 8. This CDR3 has 17 amino acids. The CDR3 coding sequence is TGCGCCAGCAGCCAAGACTTTAGCGGGGGGAGGAGCAATGAGCAGTTCTTC. This translates into CASSQDFSGGRSNEQFF.

The V gene is TRBV7-2, the J gene TRBJ2-7; TRBD1 matches at 7 bases. Trimming removed 2 bases from V and 3 bases from J; junction bases left unmatched: 7. Germline CDR1 is SGHTA and CDR2 is FQGNSA. The CDR3 contains 15 residues. The chain's CDR3 is CASSLSTGVGYEQYF. The DNA for the CDR3 is TGTGCCAGCAGCTTATCCACAGGGGTAGGCTACGAGCAGTACTTC.